The 26 T cell receptor beta chains reported below all come from one sample, sequenced in a study of OX40 agonist ivuxolimab in advanced cancers. Clones were read by immunoSEQ multiplex PCR, and TCRdb kept only the in-frame ones, dropping some. The table lists fewer than 95,000 clones, 84% of them singletons. The source was CD4+ or CD8+ T cells sorted from blood, collected in a trial of the OX40 agonist ivuxolimab. The receptors were gathered from an adult with an advanced solid tumor such as melanoma, head and neck, liver or kidney cancer.

This clone was counted once. V usage is TRBV27 and J usage is TRBJ2-7; 8 bases are shared with TRBD1. From germline, CDR1 is MNHEY and CDR2 SMNVEV (reference sequence). The CDR3 loop spans 18 amino acids. J was trimmed by 5 bases and V by 6 bases; bases with no gene match: 21. The CDR3 region has the DNA TGTGCCAGCAGCCCATTATACCTGGGACAGGTGAATAGCCACGAGCAGTACGTC. This translates into CASSPLYLGQVNSHEQYV.

Only a few counts were recorded for this clone. This rearrangement joins TRBV6-1 to TRBJ2-5; 7 bases align to TRBD2. Germline lookup yields CDR1 MNHNS and CDR2 SASEGT. There are 16 residues in the CDR3. Unmatched junction bases numbered 12, after V lost 4 bases and J lost 4 bases. As DNA, the CDR3 is TGTGCCAGCAGTGTAGGCGGGGGAGTGGTGCGAGAGACCCAGTACTTC. Amino acids: CASSVGGGVVRETQYF.

This clone has just one count. V and J are TRBV28 and TRBJ2-7; D assignment may be TRBD1 or TRBD2 (5 bases each). CDR1 and CDR2 from the germline V gene are MDHEN and SYDVKM. V gave up 6 bases and J gave up 12 bases, with 24 bases separating them. This CDR3 is 14 amino acids long. Written as DNA, the CDR3 is TGTGCCAGCAGCCCTCCCGGGACCCCAACACTTCTGTACTTC. This encodes CASSPPGTPTLLYF.

The chain links TRBV27 to TRBJ2-2; 13 nucleotides agree with TRBD2. This CDR3 contains 17 residues. J lost 8 bases, V lost 1 base, and 7 bases had no gene match. Germline loops: CDR1 MNHEY, CDR2 SMNVEV (reference sequence). The CDR3: CASSLWPRGLAGGELFF. CDR3 sequence (DNA): TGTGCCAGCAGTTTATGGCCCAGGGGACTAGCGGGAGGGGAGCTGTTTTTT.

This clone was seen a handful of times. The V gene is TRBV19, the J gene TRBJ1-2; D might be TRBD1 (6 bases). Germline V gene data show CDR1 as LNHDA and CDR2 as SQIVND (reference sequence). With 2 bases removed from V and 6 bases from J, the gap between germline ends came to 13 bases. CDR3 length: 14 residues. This CDR3 is CASSIRTGRDGYTF. The CDR3 DNA is TGTGCCAGTAGTATACGCACAGGGAGGGATGGCTACACCTTC.

About this clone itself: Other DNA sequences of this sample code for an identical CDR3. The chain uses TRBV7-3 and TRBJ2-7, with D possibly TRBD1 on 6 matching bases. The ends were cut back, 3 bases at V and 5 bases at J, with 11 bases in the middle. Germline loops: CDR1 SGHTA, CDR2 FQGTGA. The CDR3 extends over 13 amino acids. The CDR3 sequence is CASSFQGSHEQYF. The CDR3, as DNA: TGTGCCAGCAGCTTCCAGGGGAGCCACGAGCAGTACTTC.

The CDR3 sequence is CASRSQGKAKNIQYF. The CDR3 bases are TGTGCCAGCAGATCACAGGGGAAAGCCAAAAACATTCAGTACTTC. V usage is TRBV6-6 and J usage is TRBJ2-4, with TRBD1 identical over 7 bases. Trimming removed 6 bases from V and 0 bases from J; junction bases left unmatched: 5. This CDR3 is 15 amino acids long. The germline CDR1 and CDR2 sequences are MNHNY and SVGAGI (reference sequence).

CDR3: CASSLLTGRDNEQFF. CDR3 nucleotides: TGTGCCAGCAGCTTACTAACAGGGCGGGATAATGAGCAGTTCTTC. V gene TRBV7-9 combines with J gene TRBJ2-1; D could derive from TRBD1 or TRBD2 (6 bases each). The CDR3 runs to 15 residues. The V end was cut by 2 bases, the J end by 7 bases, with 15 bases between. CDR1 and CDR2 from the germline V gene are SEHNR and FQNEAQ (reference sequence).

The rearrangement links TRBV10-1 to TRBJ1-1; D is possibly TRBD1 (5 bases). With 7 bases removed from V and 0 bases from J, the gap between germline ends came to 12 bases. The CDR3 covers 14 residues. Germline-derived CDR1 and CDR2 are WNHNN and SYGVQD (reference sequence). The CDR3 sequence is CASIGEDMNTEAFF. The CDR3 DNA sequence: TGCGCCAGCATAGGGGAGGATATGAACACTGAAGCTTTCTTT.

The chain uses TRBV4-2 and TRBJ2-3; D is unclear. The CDR3 has 11 amino acids. In germline, CDR1 is LGHNA, CDR2 YNFKEQ. Trimming removed 3 bases at V and 2 bases at J, with 0 bases between. CDR3 amino acids: CASSHTDTQYF. The CDR3 coding sequence is TGTGCCAGCAGCCACACAGATACGCAGTATTTT.

This chain joins TRBV6-5 and TRBJ1-1; 7 nucleotides match TRBD1. This CDR3 region has 14 residues. V shed 4 bases and J 0 bases; nucleotides not matched to a gene: 2. Germline CDR1 reads MNHEY; CDR2 reads SVGAGI. DNA for the CDR3: TGTGCCAGCAGTTCGGACAGGCTGAACACTGAAGCTTTCTTT. Translating it yields CASSSDRLNTEAFF.

This clone showed up just once. The chain joins TRBV4-1 to TRBJ2-5; the D call may be TRBD1 or TRBD2 (5 bases each). CDR3 size: 15 residues. V dropped 3 bases and J dropped 4 bases, with 15 bases sitting between them. Per germline, CDR1 MGHRA and CDR2 YSYEKL. In nucleotides, the CDR3 is TGCGCCAGCAGCCAGGGGCCTAGCAGTATAGAGACCCAGTACTTC. As protein: CASSQGPSSIETQYF.

V is TRBV6-5 and J is TRBJ2-3, with D unclear. V lost 8 bases to trimming and J lost 3 bases, with 15 bases between them. Germline lookup yields CDR1 MNHEY and CDR2 SVGAGI. The CDR3 spans 14 residues. DNA of the CDR3: TGTGCCAGCGGGGATAGGTTTAGTACAGATACGCAGTATTTT. It yields the protein CASGDRFSTDTQYF.

This sequence joins TRBV14 and TRBJ1-4, with 10 positions matching TRBD1. The CDR3 runs to 16 residues. The V segment lost 2 bases and the J segment 4 bases; nucleotides outside the gene matches: 4. Germline lookup yields CDR1 SGHDN and CDR2 FVKESK. CDR3 coding DNA: TGTGCCAGCAGCCAACACGGACAGGGGGTTAATGAAAAACTGTTTTTT. As protein: CASSQHGQGVNEKLFF.

The chain combines TRBV6-5 with TRBJ1-1; D unresolved. The CDR3 is made up of 13 amino acids. From germline, CDR1 is MNHEY and CDR2 SVGAGI. V was clipped by 2 bases and J by 4 bases, with 8 bases between them. CDR3 nucleotide sequence: TGTGCCAGCAGTTACCTGGTGAGCACTGAAGCTTTCTTT. Translating gives CASSYLVSTEAFF.

This chain links TRBV9 with TRBJ2-3; D possibly corresponds to TRBD2 (6 bases). The CDR3 is made up of 14 amino acids. V lost 8 bases to trimming and J lost 0 bases, with 13 bases between them. Germline V CDR1 and CDR2: SGDLS, YYNGEE. CDR3 region: CASKKGTSTDTQYF. The CDR3 DNA reads as TGTGCCAGTAAAAAGGGGACTAGCACAGATACGCAGTATTTT.

This chain's CDR3 is CASSPSASGRAYNEQFF. The CDR3 DNA is TGCGCCAGCAGCCCCTCCGCTAGCGGGAGGGCCTACAATGAGCAGTTCTTC. The chain links TRBV4-3 to TRBJ2-1; 12 bases match TRBD2. Germline lookup yields CDR1 LGHNA and CDR2 YSLEER. V shed 4 bases and J 2 bases; nucleotides not matched to a gene: 6. CDR3 size: 17 residues.

The chain carries TRBV18 and TRBJ2-7; 12 bases are a match to TRBD2. Germline lookup yields CDR1 KGHSH and CDR2 LQKENI. J was trimmed by 7 bases and V by 0 bases; bases with no gene match: 7. CDR3 length equals 16 residues. Here the CDR3 reads CASSPPLAGGRWEQYV. CDR3 nucleotide sequence: TGTGCCAGCTCACCACCACTAGCGGGGGGTCGGTGGGAGCAGTACGTC.

The chain has TRBV25-1 and TRBJ2-1; tentatively, D is TRBD1 (6 bases). Trimming pared 6 bases from V and 10 bases from J, leaving 16 bases between. The CDR3 totals 13 residues. CDR1 MGHDK and CDR2 SYGVNS come from the germline V gene. This chain's CDR3 is CASSRQVLGEQFF. The CDR3 nucleotides are TGTGCCAGCAGCCGACAGGTCCTCGGGGAGCAGTTCTTC.

The chain combines TRBV27 with TRBJ1-5; D gene unclear. This CDR3 has 17 residues. Germline V lookup: CDR1 MNHEY, CDR2 SMNVEV (reference sequence). Trimming stripped 3 bases from V and 0 bases from J, with 15 bases between. The CDR3 sequence: CASSFRDPKYSNQPQHF. The CDR3 DNA sequence: TGTGCCAGCAGTTTTAGGGATCCCAAATATAGCAATCAGCCCCAGCATTTT.

This sequence joins TRBV28 and TRBJ1-2; 8 bases fit TRBD1. The CDR3 is 13 residues long. Germline values: CDR1 MDHEN, CDR2 SYDVKM. V lost 5 bases and J lost 4; bases outside the gene matches: 3. CDR3: CASSPDRVYGYTF. The CDR3 coding sequence is TGTGCCAGCAGTCCGGACAGGGTCTATGGCTACACCTTC.

This clone is classed as medium-sized. The chain is built from TRBV6-5 and TRBJ1-6; 7 nucleotides line up with TRBD1. After removal of 4 bases from V and 6 bases from J, the junction contained 9 bases not matched to a gene. Germline V gene data show CDR1 as MNHEY and CDR2 as SVGAGI. This CDR3 has 16 residues. CDR3 sequence (DNA): TGTGCCAGCAGTTTCAAATCAGGGGGTACTAATTCACCCCTCCACTTT. Residues: CASSFKSGGTNSPLHF.

This chain connects TRBV29-1 to TRBJ2-2; TRBD1 aligns across 7 bases. J gave up 4 bases and V 6 bases, and 5 bases lay outside the gene matches. CDR3 length: 13 residues. In germline, CDR1 is SQVTM, CDR2 ANQGSEA. The CDR3, as DNA: TGCAGCGTCAGAACAGGGGCCACCGGGGAGCTGTTTTTT. Translated: CSVRTGATGELFF.

The rearrangement joins TRBV5-1 to TRBJ2-5; the D gene is possibly TRBD2 (5 bases). The germline V gene has CDR1 SGHRS and CDR2 YFSETQ. Between the trimmed V and J ends, which lost 5 bases and 1 base, there was a span of 12 bases. The CDR3 sequence is 14 residues long. CDR3 region: CASRLSGTQETQYF. CDR3 DNA sequence: TGCGCCAGCAGATTGTCGGGAACCCAAGAGACCCAGTACTTC. The entire variable domain, with the rest obtained from reference TRBV5-1 and TRBJ2-5, is as follows: KAGVTQTPRYLIKTRGQQVTLSCSPISGHRSVSWYQQTPGQGLQFLFEYFSETQRNKGNFPGRFSGRQFSNSRSEMNVSTLELGDSALYLCASRLSGTQETQYFGPGTRLLVL.

V and J are TRBV19 and TRBJ1-6; D uncertain. With 10 bases removed from V and 5 bases from J, the gap between germline ends came to 12 bases. CDR1 LNHDA and CDR2 SQIVND come from the germline V gene (reference sequence). This CDR3 has 13 residues. DNA for the CDR3: TGTGCCACTACCTTAGGCGATAATTCACCCCTCCACTTT. The encoded protein is CATTLGDNSPLHF.

This chain uses TRBV18 with TRBJ2-1; no reliable D call. This CDR3 region has 13 residues. In germline, CDR1 is KGHSH, CDR2 LQKENI. V lost 6 bases, J lost 0 bases, and 6 bases lay in between. CDR3 bases: TGTGCCAGCTCCCTGGACTCCTACAATGAGCAGTTCTTC. This codes for CASSLDSYNEQFF.